These 32 T cell receptor beta chains were all obtained from the same sample, sequenced in a study of PD-1 blockade in mismatch repair-deficient tumors. Profiling relied on immunoSEQ multiplex PCR, and the TCRdb table lists in-frame clones only, not all of them. The sample carries about 34,000 clones, roughly 80% recorded once. The starting material was PBMCs, obtained approximately 6 weeks after starting pembrolizumab. The origin of the receptors is an adult with mismatch repair-deficient cancer.

The chain carries TRBV27 and TRBJ2-1, with D hard to call. V was pared by 5 bases and J by 8 bases, with 19 bases between. Germline V gene data show CDR1 as MNHEY and CDR2 as SMNVEV (reference sequence). CDR3 length: 15 amino acids. The CDR3 nucleotides are TGTGCCAGCAGTCTCCGGTCCCCTCGGTCGGATGAGCAGTTCTTC. It specifies CASSLRSPRSDEQFF.

The chain couples TRBV4-2 to TRBJ1-1; the match to TRBD1 covers 8 bases. CDR3 size: 16 residues. CDR1 is LGHNA, CDR2 YNFKEQ, per germline. Germline trimming cut 4 bases from V and 2 bases from J; bases unmatched to any gene: 9. CDR3 residues: CASSLLPGQDNTEAFF. In DNA form, the CDR3 reads TGTGCCAGCAGCCTCCTCCCGGGACAGGACAACACTGAAGCTTTCTTT.

The V gene is TRBV9, the J gene TRBJ2-3; 7 bases are a match to TRBD1. Germline loops: CDR1 SGDLS, CDR2 YYNGEE. The trim removed 3 bases at V and 0 bases at J, leaving 1 base unmatched. CDR3 length equals 14 residues. The CDR3 DNA sequence: TGTGCCAGCAGCGAGGGGGCGAGCACAGATACGCAGTATTTT. Protein product: CASSEGASTDTQYF.

This chain uses TRBV5-1 with TRBJ2-7, with 9 bases that match TRBD2. Germline V gene data show CDR1 as SGHRS and CDR2 as YFSETQ. The CDR3 length is 14 residues. V lost 4 bases and J lost 4; bases outside the gene matches: 6. This chain's CDR3 is CASSLGLAQYEQYF. The CDR3 DNA is TGCGCCAGCAGCCTTGGACTAGCGCAATACGAGCAGTACTTC.

This clone was detected once. The chain carries TRBV28 and TRBJ1-5; D is possibly TRBD1 (5 bases). Between the trimmed V and J ends, which lost 6 bases and 4 bases, there was a span of 19 bases. This CDR3 spans 16 amino acids. CDR1 is MDHEN and CDR2 is SYDVKM in the germline V gene. DNA for the CDR3: TGTGCCAGCAGAGACCCCAGGGAAAGTAGGAATCAGCCCCAGCATTTT. It translates to CASRDPRESRNQPQHF.

The chain has TRBV18 and TRBJ1-1, with D unresolved. The V gene's germline CDR1 is KGHSH and CDR2 LQKENI. V dropped 6 bases and J dropped 1 base, with 12 bases sitting between them. This CDR3 is built from 14 residues. CDR3 nucleotides: TGTGCCAGCTCCTCAAATGGCGGGAACACTGAAGCTTTCTTT. Protein product: CASSSNGGNTEAFF.

The chain employs TRBV27 and TRBJ1-1; 7 bases line up with TRBD1. This CDR3 contains 16 residues. Looked up from germline, CDR1 is MNHEY and CDR2 is SMNVEV (reference sequence). V lost 4 bases to trimming and J lost 1 base; unmatched junction nucleotides: 9. CDR3 nucleotides: TGTGCCAGCAGTTCTACACAGACAGGGAAGAACACTGAAGCTTTCTTT. It codes for CASSSTQTGKNTEAFF.

This sequence joins TRBV2 and TRBJ1-1; 7 bases match TRBD1. This CDR3 is 15 amino acids long. With 6 bases clipped from V and 3 bases from J, the junction kept 10 bases outside the gene matches. CDR1 is SNHLY, CDR2 FYNNEI, per germline. The DNA of the CDR3 is TGTGCCAGCAGCTTCACCGGACAGGCGGACACTGAAGCTTTCTTT. Amino acid sequence: CASSFTGQADTEAFF.

The chain is built from TRBV6-1 and TRBJ1-6, with TRBD1 as a possible D gene (5 bases). Looked up from germline, CDR1 is MNHNS and CDR2 is SASEGT. CDR3 length: 18 amino acids. The ends were cut back, 3 bases at V and 5 bases at J, with 20 bases in the middle. CDR3 nucleotides: TGTGCCAGCAGTGATACGGTGACAGTCTGGCAGGATAATTCACCCCTCCACTTT. This gives the protein CASSDTVTVWQDNSPLHF.

The gene calls are TRBV14 and TRBJ1-2; D unclear. This CDR3 has 13 residues. Germline CDR1 and CDR2: SGHDN and FVKESK. V was cut by 4 bases and J by 3 bases, with 9 bases left in between. The CDR3 DNA follows: TGTGCCAGCAGCCCGCCCGGGGACTATGGCTACACCTTC. Amino acid sequence: CASSPPGDYGYTF.

This clone occurred once. The CDR3: CASSTPGQGRLGHEKLFF. For the CDR3, the DNA is TGTGCCAGCAGCACCCCGGGACAGGGAAGGTTGGGGCATGAAAAACTGTTTTTT. The chain links TRBV2 to TRBJ1-4; 9 positions match TRBD1. CDR1 and CDR2 from the germline V gene are SNHLY and FYNNEI. J gave up 6 bases and V 6 bases, and 17 bases lay outside the gene matches. The CDR3 runs to 18 residues.

The chain joins TRBV27 to TRBJ2-5, with TRBD2 identical over 14 bases. The CDR3 is made up of 18 amino acids. The J segment lost 5 bases and the V segment lost 4 bases, leaving 12 bases of the junction unmatched. Germline CDR1 MNHEY, CDR2 SMNVEV (reference sequence). CDR3 nucleotides: TGTGCCAGCAGTTCCATTCCGGGACTAGCGGGAGTGGGTGAGACCCAGTACTTC. It is translated as CASSSIPGLAGVGETQYF.

This clone was observed a single time. The rearrangement uses TRBV6-5 and TRBJ2-1; D is uncertain. The CDR3 has 14 residues. Germline V gives CDR1 MNHEY, CDR2 SVGAGI. Deletions cut 2 bases from V and 8 bases from J, with 13 bases between. This CDR3 reads CASSYGQQYDEQFF. CDR3 in DNA: TGTGCCAGCAGTTACGGGCAACAGTACGATGAGCAGTTCTTC.

The chain joins TRBV19 to TRBJ2-3; 7 bases align to TRBD2. The CDR3 sequence is 14 residues long. After removal of 3 bases from V and 5 bases from J, the junction contained 5 bases not matched to a gene. From germline, CDR1 is LNHDA and CDR2 SQIVND (reference sequence). This CDR3 is CASSIGGRQDTQYF. For the CDR3, the DNA is TGTGCCAGTAGTATTGGCGGGAGACAAGATACGCAGTATTTT. The variable domain in full, with the rest retrieved from reference TRBV19 and TRBJ2-3, is DGGITQSPKYLFRKEGQNVTLSCEQNLNHDAMYWYRQDPGQGLRLIYYSQIVNDFQKGDIAEGYSVSREKKESFPLTVTSAQKNPTAFYLCASSIGGRQDTQYFGPGTRLTVL.

The J gene is TRBJ2-6, the V gene TRBV2; 11 bases map to TRBD1. After removal of 7 bases from V and 0 bases from J, the junction contained 5 bases not matched to a gene. The CDR3 extends over 17 amino acids. Germline assignment: CDR1 SNHLY and CDR2 FYNNEI. The CDR3 reads CASKGTGGSSGANVLTF. CDR3 bases: TGTGCCAGCAAGGGGACAGGGGGATCCTCTGGGGCCAACGTCCTGACTTTC. Drawing the rest from reference TRBV2 and TRBJ2-6, the complete variable domain is EPEVTQTPSHQVTQMGQEVILRCVPISNHLYFYWYRQILGQKVEFLVSFYNNEISEKSEIFDDQFSVERPDGSNFTLKIRSTKLEDSAMYFCASKGTGGSSGANVLTFGAGSRLTVL.

The chain employs TRBV19 and TRBJ1-2; 9 bases are a match to TRBD1. CDR1 LNHDA and CDR2 SQIVND come from the germline V gene (reference sequence). There are 15 residues in the CDR3. Trimming took 5 bases from V and 5 from J; bases not matched to a gene: 9. The CDR3 DNA reads TGTGCCAGTAGTTTACAGGGGGCAGGAGGGTATGGCTACACCTTC. Protein: CASSLQGAGGYGYTF.

The V call is TRBV7-8, the J call TRBJ1-4, with D uncertain. With 5 bases removed from V and 0 bases from J, the gap between germline ends came to 10 bases. The germline V gene has CDR1 SGHVS and CDR2 FQNEAQ. This CDR3 contains 15 residues. CDR3 loop: CASSPRGATNEKLFF. The CDR3 DNA reads TGTGCCAGCAGCCCGCGAGGTGCAACTAATGAAAAACTGTTTTTT.

The V call is TRBV28, the J call TRBJ1-6; tentative D call: TRBD1 (6 bases). The CDR3 has 15 amino acids. The V gene's germline CDR1 is MDHEN and CDR2 SYDVKM. Trimming removed 5 bases at V and 3 bases at J, with 11 bases between. Here the CDR3 reads CASSNTGLYNSPLHF. In DNA form, the CDR3 reads TGTGCCAGCAGTAACACAGGGCTCTATAATTCACCCCTCCACTTT.

This clone came up a few times. The chain carries TRBV28 and TRBJ1-6; TRBD1 agrees at 7 bases. The trim removed 10 bases at V and 10 bases at J, leaving 7 bases unmatched. Per the germline V gene, CDR1 is MDHEN and CDR2 is SYDVKM. This CDR3 has 12 amino acids. In DNA form, the CDR3 reads TGTGCCATCAAGGGGGCAGGGTCACCCCTCCACTTT. Its protein is CAIKGAGSPLHF.

V is TRBV7-3 and J is TRBJ2-3; D unclear. CDR3 length: 14 amino acids. Looked up from germline, CDR1 is SGHTA and CDR2 is FQGTGA. Deletions cut 3 bases from V and 2 bases from J, with 9 bases between. Here the CDR3 reads CASSFGLSTDTQYF. Here the CDR3 DNA reads TGTGCCAGCAGCTTTGGCCTGTCCACAGATACGCAGTATTTT.

This clone was recorded only once. This chain links TRBV15 with TRBJ1-2; 8 nucleotides match TRBD1. V lost 0 bases, J lost 7 bases, and 4 bases stayed unmatched. The CDR3 sequence is 14 residues long. The V gene's germline CDR1 is LNHNV and CDR2 YYDKDF (reference sequence). The CDR3: CATSRDSGGGGYTF. The CDR3 DNA reads as TGTGCCACCAGCAGAGATTCAGGGGGCGGTGGCTACACCTTC.

This chain connects TRBV18 to TRBJ2-3; perhaps TRBD1 as D (6 bases). The ends were cut back, 4 bases at V and 2 bases at J, with 13 bases in the middle. CDR1 and CDR2 from the germline V gene are KGHSH and LQKENI. The CDR3 is 15 residues long. CDR3 amino acids: CASSRDTITTDTQYF. For the CDR3, the DNA is TGTGCCAGCTCACGGGACACCATAACCACAGATACGCAGTATTTT.

The rearrangement links TRBV5-6 to TRBJ2-7, with D uncertain. Trimming cost V 0 bases and J 3 bases, with 10 bases left between them. The CDR3 sequence is 14 residues long. CDR1 is SGHDT, CDR2 YYEEEE, per germline. This chain's CDR3 is CASSLASVDYEQYF. CDR3 nucleotides: TGTGCCAGCAGCTTGGCGAGCGTTGACTACGAGCAGTACTTC.

The genes are TRBV11-3 and TRBJ2-2; 8 positions match TRBD1. Trimming cost V 5 bases and J 2 bases; bases outside gene matches: 4. The CDR3 length is 15 residues. CDR1 SGHNT and CDR2 YENEEA come from the germline V gene. CDR3 nucleotides: TGTGCCAGCAGCCTGGGACAGGCTAACACCGGGGAGCTGTTTTTT. Amino acid sequence: CASSLGQANTGELFF.

The chain links TRBV18 to TRBJ1-5, with 11 nucleotides matching TRBD1. CDR1 and CDR2 (germline): KGHSH, LQKENI. The V segment lost 2 bases and the J segment 4 bases; nucleotides outside the gene matches: 4. The CDR3 totals 16 residues. CDR3 in DNA: TGTGCCAGCTCACCAGGACAGGGGGCCGGGAATCAGCCCCAGCATTTT. Amino acid sequence: CASSPGQGAGNQPQHF.

The chain couples TRBV23-1 to TRBJ1-5, with unresolved D. TRBV23-1 has ORF status, its function being uncertain. The CDR3 length is 12 residues. The ends were cut back, 4 bases at V and 16 bases at J, with 17 bases in the middle. CDR3 sequence: CASSPEGPPGHF. The CDR3 nucleotides are TGCGCCAGCAGTCCGGAGGGCCCGCCCGGACATTTT.

This chain joins TRBV7-2 and TRBJ2-1, with TRBD1 matching over 8 bases. Germline V gives CDR1 SGHTA, CDR2 FQGNSA. This CDR3 has 13 residues. J was trimmed by 8 bases and V by 3 bases; bases with no gene match: 3. The CDR3 coding sequence is TGTGCCAGCAGCTTCGGACAGGGTGATGAGCAGTTCTTC. This gives the protein CASSFGQGDEQFF.

The rearrangement joins TRBV27 to TRBJ1-1; D gene unclear. The CDR3 consists of 15 residues. CDR1 and CDR2 (germline): MNHEY, SMNVEV (reference sequence). Trimming took off 4 bases at V and 4 bases at J, with 16 bases between the two ends. The CDR3 region has the DNA TGTGCCAGCAGTTCCCCTTCAGAGCGGCCCACTGAAGCTTTCTTT. Its protein is CASSSPSERPTEAFF.

The gene calls are TRBV7-9 and TRBJ2-2; 14 positions match TRBD2. J was trimmed by 5 bases and V by 5 bases; bases with no gene match: 10. Per the germline V gene, CDR1 is SEHNR and CDR2 is FQNEAQ (reference sequence). The CDR3 is made up of 18 amino acids. The CDR3 region is CASSPAKGLAGETGELFF. The CDR3 coding sequence is TGTGCCAGCAGCCCAGCGAAGGGACTAGCGGGAGAAACCGGGGAGCTGTTTTTT.

The chain uses TRBV7-3 and TRBJ2-3, with D maybe TRBD2 (5 bases). CDR1 is SGHTA and CDR2 is FQGTGA in the germline V gene. CDR3 length equals 15 residues. V was cut by 0 bases and J by 6 bases, with 13 bases left in between. This chain's CDR3 is CASSLTSLAGDTQYF. The DNA for the CDR3 is TGTGCCAGCAGCTTAACGTCACTGGCGGGCGATACGCAGTATTTT.

The V call is TRBV11-3, the J call TRBJ2-3, with 7 bases aligning to TRBD2. The CDR3 extends over 15 amino acids. Germline CDR1 is SGHNT and CDR2 is YENEEA. Trimming took 3 bases from V and 3 from J; bases not matched to a gene: 6. DNA for the CDR3: TGTGCCAGCAGCTTTTTCTCCGGGGGGACAGATACGCAGTATTTT. It is translated as CASSFFSGGTDTQYF.

In this sample, this clone turned up a few times. J is TRBJ2-7 and V is TRBV6-5; a weak D match, TRBD2 (6 bases). The CDR3 sequence is 15 residues long. V gave up 2 bases and J gave up 0 bases, with 11 bases separating them. Germline CDR1 is MNHEY and CDR2 is SVGAGI. CDR3 DNA sequence: TGTGCCAGCAGTTACGGGGTAGCGGTCTCCTACGAGCAGTACTTC. This encodes CASSYGVAVSYEQYF.